This TCR beta chain was recorded in a study of early T cells in non-severe SARS-CoV-2 infection. Study summary: The input, bulk RNA from unsorted whole blood, was sequenced, and chains were unpaired.

This CDR3 is 15 amino acids long. V shed 0 bases and J 0 bases; nucleotides not matched to a gene: 3. Germline CDR1 reads SGHRS; CDR2 reads YFSETQ. General study results and limits: The study's VDJdb matching favored anti-spike CD8 responses and missed private and CD4 specificities.

This clonotype was counted at least ten times. What it binds is unknown. Attached unique molecular identifiers marked individual cDNA molecules. TCRdb processed the 5' RACE reads anew with MiXCR; each CDR3 protein has one entry. The sample includes 30,000 or so distinct CDR3 sequences, about 4.6% of them seen just once. V usage is TRBV5-1 and J usage is TRBJ2-7; 7 positions agree with TRBD2. The sample was whole blood. This TCR derives from an adult who was a healthcare worker with PCR-confirmed SARS-CoV-2 infection or an uninfected control (not recorded which). In DNA, the CDR3 is TGCGCCAGCAGCTTGGCCGGGACTACCTCCTACGAGCAGTACTTC. Encoded protein: CASSLAGTTSYEQYF.